The entry below gives a single T cell receptor (beta chain) sequence along with its context. CDR1 SGHVS and CDR2 FQNEAQ come from the germline V gene. V was trimmed by 1 base and J by 6 bases, leaving 6 bases between them. The CDR3 has 13 residues. These data come from a study of blood T cell repertoires in COVID-19. How the authors handled the data: Counts of nucleated cells, estimated from reference gene primer amplification, were obtained. TCRdb keeps only in-frame clones here, not all; method: immunoSEQ multiplex PCR. V, J and clone size derive from that table, while D and trimming were established from the DNA sequence. The table lists some 240,000 clones, approximately 80% of them singletons.

The V call is TRBV7-8, the J call TRBJ2-2; possibly TRBD1 for D (5 bases). Material for sequencing was peripheral blood. This clonotype was obtained from a woman at least 80 years old with acute or convalescent COVID-19. CDR3 bases: TGTGCCAGCAGCTTAGAGGGGCCCGGGGAGCTGTTTTTT. Translation: CASSLEGPGELFF.